The 15 T cell receptor beta chains listed next were all sequenced from one sample in a study of blood T cell repertoires in COVID-19 (dated by TCRdb to 2020 to 2022). Receptors were amplified or captured by the immunoSEQ multiplex PCR assay. Drawn from immuneACCESS, this table holds only the in-frame rearrangements with V and J called that TCRdb kept. Clones are partly lost; checked studies trace under half to an unresolved V gene and leave the rest unexplained. The sample data list about half a million clones, and around nine tenths of these were observed just once. The ten biggest clones cover more than 7.5% of the sample. Source material: PBMCs or T cells enriched from blood (not recorded which). These receptors were collected from an older woman who had recovered from COVID-19.

V usage is TRBV3-1 (or the pseudogene TRBV3-2) and J usage is TRBJ2-1, with 7 bases lining up with TRBD1. This CDR3 has 14 residues. The V and J ends lost 4 bases and 9 bases, in that order; junction bases with no gene match: 9. Germline V lookup: CDR1 LGHDT, CDR2 YNNKEL (reference sequence). The CDR3 spells CASSRRGTSGEQFF. CDR3 nucleotide sequence: TGTGCCAGCAGCCGCAGGGGGACCTCCGGTGAGCAGTTCTTC.

The rearrangement uses TRBV7-9 and TRBJ2-7; tentatively, D is TRBD2 (7 bases). This CDR3 is built from 17 residues. With 1 base removed from V and 1 base from J, the gap between germline ends came to 17 bases. CDR1 is SEHNR and CDR2 is FQNEAQ in the germline V gene (reference sequence). The CDR3 spells CASSLGWGGGISYEQYF. The CDR3 nucleotides are TGTGCCAGCAGCTTAGGGTGGGGAGGGGGAATTTCCTACGAGCAGTACTTC.

The chain uses TRBV24-1 and TRBJ2-7; D perhaps matches TRBD2 (5 bases). The CDR3 spans 14 residues. V shed 4 bases and J shed 3 bases, with 12 bases lying between them. CDR1 is KGHDR and CDR2 is SFDVKD in the germline V gene. The CDR3 sequence is CATSESTSHYEQYF. CDR3 nucleotides: TGTGCCACCAGTGAGTCTACTAGTCACTACGAGCAGTACTTC.

V gene TRBV24-1 combines with J gene TRBJ1-2, with a tentative D call TRBD1 (5 bases). The CDR3 totals 15 residues. Trimming took off 3 bases at V and 8 bases at J, with 18 bases between the two ends. Germline V gene lookup returns CDR1 KGHDR and CDR2 SFDVKD. The CDR3 DNA reads TGTGCCACCAGTGATCCCCAGGGCGAGAGTAGGGGCTACACCTTC. Its protein product is CATSDPQGESRGYTF.

The chain is built from TRBV11-2 and TRBJ2-3; 11 positions agree with TRBD1. Looked up from germline, CDR1 is SGHAT and CDR2 is FQNNGV. The J segment lost 2 bases and the V segment lost 5 bases, leaving 12 bases of the junction unmatched. There are 18 residues in the CDR3. The CDR3 DNA sequence: TGTGCCAGCAGCCCCTGGGTAGGGGACAGGGGGACCACAGATACGCAGTATTTT. It encodes CASSPWVGDRGTTDTQYF.

The J gene is TRBJ2-1, the V gene TRBV20-1; weak D call: TRBD1 (5 bases). The CDR3 extends over 11 amino acids. Germline values: CDR1 DFQATT, CDR2 SNEGSKA (reference sequence). V was pared by 1 base and J by 8 bases, with 6 bases between. The CDR3 is CSARGGYEQFF. CDR3 nucleotide sequence: TGCAGTGCTAGAGGGGGCTATGAGCAGTTCTTC.

The chain joins TRBV5-4 to TRBJ1-1, with D uncertain. The CDR3 length is 14 residues. The germline V gene encodes CDR1 SGHNT and CDR2 YYREEE (reference sequence). V was cut by 4 bases and J by 0 bases, with 10 bases left in between. Here the CDR3 DNA reads TGTGCCAGCAGCCCCGGACTCCTGAACACTGAAGCTTTCTTT. Amino acids: CASSPGLLNTEAFF. Supplemented by reference TRBV5-4 and TRBJ1-1, the full variable domain reads ETGVTQSPTHLIKTRGQQVTLRCSSQSGHNTVSWYQQALGQGPQFIFQYYREEENGRGNFPPRFSGLQFPNYSSELNVNALELDDSALYLCASSPGLLNTEAFFGQGTRLTVV.

The V and J genes are TRBV19 and TRBJ2-1; perhaps TRBD2 as D (5 bases). CDR1 is LNHDA and CDR2 is SQIVND in the germline V gene (reference sequence). The CDR3 is 16 amino acids. Trimming took 1 base from V and 4 from J, leaving 14 bases between them. Here the CDR3 reads CASSIGSGNEYNEQFF. The CDR3 DNA follows: TGTGCCAGTAGTATAGGGTCGGGAAACGAATACAATGAGCAGTTCTTC.

The chain is built from TRBV2 and TRBJ1-6; D unresolved. The V gene's germline CDR1 is SNHLY and CDR2 FYNNEI. The length of the CDR3 is 15 residues. With 4 bases removed from V and 0 bases from J, the gap between germline ends came to 7 bases. The CDR3 nucleotides are TGTGCCAGCAGTGTGGAGAGCTCCTATAATTCACCCCTCCACTTT. Its translation is CASSVESSYNSPLHF.

This chain uses TRBV3-1 (or the pseudogene TRBV3-2) with TRBJ1-1; TRBD1 matches 9 bases. This CDR3 is built from 14 residues. In germline, CDR1 is LGHDT, CDR2 YNNKEL (reference sequence). V shed 6 bases and J 4 bases; nucleotides not matched to a gene: 6. CDR3 sequence reads: CASRMTGGGTEAFF. The CDR3, as DNA: TGTGCCAGCAGAATGACAGGGGGGGGCACTGAAGCTTTCTTT.

In this sample, this clone turned up once. The chain recombines TRBV6-5 with TRBJ2-5; TRBD2 matches 10 bases. The CDR3 sequence is 15 residues long. V shed 5 bases and J 4 bases; nucleotides not matched to a gene: 7. Germline V gene lookup returns CDR1 MNHEY and CDR2 SVGAGI. The CDR3 bases are TGTGCCAGCAGTATTAGACTAGCGGGCGGAGAGACCCAGTACTTC. The encoded protein is CASSIRLAGGETQYF.

The chain employs TRBV9 and TRBJ1-4, with TRBD1 identical over 7 bases. Germline V lookup: CDR1 SGDLS, CDR2 YYNGEE. Trimming at V came to 4 bases and at J to 8 bases, leaving 11 bases not matched to a gene. The CDR3 has 15 amino acids. This CDR3 reads CASSPSTGIQEKLFF. The CDR3 DNA is TGTGCCAGCAGCCCCTCGACAGGGATACAGGAAAAACTGTTTTTT.

The rearrangement links TRBV6-2 or TRBV6-3 to TRBJ2-1; maybe TRBD2 (5 bases). The CDR3 consists of 15 residues. The germline CDR1 and CDR2 sequences are MNHEY and SVGEGT. Trimming left V 2 bases short and J 2 bases short, with 10 bases between. This CDR3 reads CASSYGLATYNEQFF. CDR3 DNA sequence: TGTGCCAGCAGTTACGGGCTAGCCACCTACAATGAGCAGTTCTTC.

The chain links TRBV9 to TRBJ1-5; a weak D match, TRBD1 (5 bases). Germline lookup yields CDR1 SGDLS and CDR2 YYNGEE. Trimming shortened V by 4 bases and J by 1 base, and 15 bases separated the two germline ends. The CDR3 length is 16 residues. The CDR3 loop reads CASSPQGGESNQPQHF. The CDR3 coding sequence is TGTGCCAGCAGCCCCCAGGGAGGGGAAAGCAATCAGCCCCAGCATTTT.

The chain uses TRBV11-3 and TRBJ2-2, with D possibly matching TRBD1 (5 bases). V lost 5 bases and J 4 bases, leaving 11 bases between the germline ends. CDR1 is SGHNT, CDR2 YENEEA, per germline. The length of the CDR3 is 14 residues. CDR3: CASSPSQGTGELFF. CDR3 coding DNA: TGTGCCAGCAGCCCCTCGCAGGGCACCGGGGAGCTGTTTTTT.